This T cell receptor (beta chain) originates from a study of identical twins. Study-level points and caveats: Possibly, invariant MAIT and iNKT cells partly confounded zero-insertion analyses. Where out-of-frame alpha sequences were twin-shared, they showed excess low generation probability.

TCRdb reanalysed the 5' RACE reads using MiXCR and keeps one entry per CDR3 protein. The sample has some 790,000 distinct CDR3 sequences; 18% are singletons. This clonotype was seen only a few times. What it recognizes is unknown. Trimming cost V 4 bases and J 0 bases, with 11 bases left between them. The CDR3 spans 15 residues. The germline CDR1 and CDR2 sequences are ENHRY and SYGVKD. These data were also filed under a second study, of T cells expressing NK-cell markers.

Sequences were obtained from PBMCs. This chain connects TRBV10-3 to TRBJ2-3; D is undetermined. The clonotype originates from a woman between 18 and 29 years old in good health. CDR3 loop: CAISAGHGSTDTQYF. In DNA, the CDR3 is TGTGCCATCAGTGCTGGCCACGGGAGCACAGATACGCAGTATTTT.